This T cell receptor beta chain was recorded in a study of T cells expressing NK-cell markers. The CDR3 runs 15 residues. CDR1 is MNHEY and CDR2 is SVGAGI in the germline V gene. TCRdb reprocessed the 5' RACE reads, with one entry per CDR3 protein and no DNA. Its table lists 500,000 to 600,000 distinct CDR3 sequences. The sample was blood T cells: a sorted CD56 or NKG2C T cell subset, CD4+ or CD8+ T cells, or bulk PBMC T cells (not recorded which). This sequence joins TRBV6-5 and TRBJ1-2. The origin of this receptor is a young man in good health. The CDR3 loop is CASSYSSLVHYGYTF.